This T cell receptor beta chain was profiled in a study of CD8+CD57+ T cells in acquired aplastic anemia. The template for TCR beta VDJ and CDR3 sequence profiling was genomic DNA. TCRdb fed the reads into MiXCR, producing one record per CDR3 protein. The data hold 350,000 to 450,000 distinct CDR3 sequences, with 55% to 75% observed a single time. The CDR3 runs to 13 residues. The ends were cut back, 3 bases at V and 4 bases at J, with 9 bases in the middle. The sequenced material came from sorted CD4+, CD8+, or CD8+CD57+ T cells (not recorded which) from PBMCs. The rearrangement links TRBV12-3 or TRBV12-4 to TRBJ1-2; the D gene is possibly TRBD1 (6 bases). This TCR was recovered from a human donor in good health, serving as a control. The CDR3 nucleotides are TGTGCCAGCAGTTTGGGACACCCCTATGGCTACACCTTC. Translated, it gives CASSLGHPYGYTF.